This entry lists 22 T cell receptor beta chains sequenced from one sample in a study of cytomegalovirus exposure and HLA in healthy donors. 13 Jbeta primers and 60 Vbeta primers were used for the PCR. Using immunoSEQ multiplex PCR, the repertoire was profiled, and TCRdb retains in-frame clones only, with some absent. The sample yields around 150,000 clones, about 70% seen once. The sample was PBMCs. Receptor source: a young man in good health and CMV-seronegative.

The chain carries TRBV28 and TRBJ1-5; 8 positions agree with TRBD1. V shed 2 bases and J 6 bases; nucleotides not matched to a gene: 3. This CDR3 region has 14 residues. CDR1 is MDHEN, CDR2 SYDVKM, per germline. CDR3 nucleotide sequence: TGTGCCAGCAGTTTAGTCAGGGGGCTTCAGCCCCAGCATTTT. Its translation: CASSLVRGLQPQHF.

The chain carries TRBV7-9 and TRBJ1-4; TRBD1 matches at 8 bases. The V gene's germline CDR1 is SEHNR and CDR2 FQNEAQ (reference sequence). CDR3 length: 13 amino acids. J was trimmed by 7 bases and V by 2 bases; bases with no gene match: 0. Written as DNA, the CDR3 is TGTGCCAGCAGCTTAACAGGGGGTGAAAAACTGTTTTTT. Translated: CASSLTGGEKLFF.

J is TRBJ2-1 and V is TRBV11-3; D gene unclear. The CDR3 extends over 12 amino acids. The germline gives CDR1 SGHNT, CDR2 YENEEA. The ends were cut back, 3 bases at V and 3 bases at J, with 3 bases in the middle. The CDR3 spells CASSFGYNEQFF. The CDR3 DNA reads TGTGCCAGCAGCTTCGGCTACAATGAGCAGTTCTTC.

The chain couples TRBV4-1 to TRBJ2-5; D may be TRBD1 (6 bases). V lost 4 bases and J lost 5, with 11 bases in between. Germline assignment: CDR1 MGHRA and CDR2 YSYEKL. The CDR3 is made up of 13 amino acids. CDR3 in amino acids: CASSPRGLETQYF. The CDR3 DNA follows: TGCGCCAGCAGCCCAAGGGGGTTGGAGACCCAGTACTTC.

The chain joins TRBV18 to TRBJ2-7; 9 bases map to TRBD1. V lost 6 bases, J lost 2 bases, and 8 bases stayed unmatched. The CDR3 spans 15 residues. Germline values: CDR1 KGHSH, CDR2 LQKENI. CDR3 region: CASSPGTGITYEQYF. CDR3 sequence (DNA): TGTGCCAGCTCGCCTGGGACAGGGATAACCTACGAGCAGTACTTC.

This clone has more than one count but fewer than ten. The gene calls are TRBV5-4 and TRBJ1-5; D gene unclear. V lost 8 bases and J lost 6, with 27 bases in between. Germline V gene data show CDR1 as SGHNT and CDR2 as YYREEE (reference sequence). This CDR3 has 17 residues. Here the CDR3 reads CARIKNPEGVSIQPQHF. The CDR3, as DNA: TGTGCCAGGATTAAAAATCCGGAGGGAGTGTCGATTCAGCCCCAGCATTTT. The whole variable domain, remainder taken from reference TRBV5-4 and TRBJ1-5, is ETGVTQSPTHLIKTRGQQVTLRCSSQSGHNTVSWYQQALGQGPQFIFQYYREEENGRGNFPPRFSGLQFPNYSSELNVNALELDDSALYLCARIKNPEGVSIQPQHFGDGTRLSIL.

J is TRBJ1-1 and V is TRBV7-9, with D possibly TRBD1 on 6 matching bases. Per germline, CDR1 SEHNR and CDR2 FQNEAQ (reference sequence). V lost 6 bases to trimming and J lost 6 bases, with 8 bases between them. This CDR3 has 11 residues. The CDR3 spells CASRRTAEAFF. The DNA for the CDR3 is TGTGCCAGCAGACGGACAGCTGAAGCTTTCTTT.

The chain is built from TRBV6-5 and TRBJ1-4; 8 bases agree with TRBD1. V was clipped by 2 bases and J by 8 bases; unmatched bases: 7. CDR1 and CDR2 (germline): MNHEY, SVGAGI. The CDR3 is 15 amino acids. Written as DNA, the CDR3 is TGTGCCAGCAGTTACACGGACAGGGTCGGCGAAAAACTGTTTTTT. It encodes CASSYTDRVGEKLFF.

With respect to this clone: Other DNA sequences in this sample translate to the same CDR3. For the CDR3, the DNA is TGTGCCAGCAGTTACTCCCGGGGAGGGGAGAATTCACCCCTCCACTTT. Translated, it gives CASSYSRGGENSPLHF. The chain recombines TRBV6-5 with TRBJ1-6, with D possibly being TRBD1 (5 bases). CDR1 is MNHEY and CDR2 is SVGAGI in the germline V gene. Between the trimmed V and J ends, which lost 0 bases and 7 bases, there was a span of 13 bases. This CDR3 spans 16 amino acids.

The V and J genes are TRBV18 and TRBJ1-4, with 8 bases matching TRBD1. With V trimmed by 3 bases and J by 5 bases, 5 bases remained unmatched. The CDR3 is 15 amino acids. Germline CDR1 reads KGHSH; CDR2 reads LQKENI. This CDR3 reads CASSPSGTGNEKLFF. CDR3 nucleotides: TGTGCCAGCTCACCTTCCGGGACAGGCAATGAAAAACTGTTTTTT.

The chain employs TRBV6-5 and TRBJ2-5, with 7 bases lining up with TRBD1. J gave up 5 bases and V 10 bases, and 10 bases lay outside the gene matches. The CDR3 is made up of 13 amino acids. Germline V gene sequence: CDR1 MNHEY, CDR2 SVGAGI. This CDR3 reads CATTGDPGETQYF. The CDR3 DNA reads as TGTGCCACCACAGGGGACCCGGGGGAGACCCAGTACTTC.

The V gene is TRBV27, the J gene TRBJ2-7; tentative D call: TRBD1 (6 bases). The germline CDR1 and CDR2 sequences are MNHEY and SMNVEV (reference sequence). Trimming stripped 5 bases from V and 10 bases from J, with 12 bases between. This CDR3 has 11 residues. The CDR3 nucleotides are TGTGCCAGCAGTCAAGACAGGACACAGTACTTC. It yields the protein CASSQDRTQYF.

This chain's CDR3 is CASSLTGGGSATFYNEQFF. The CDR3 DNA reads TGTGCCAGCAGCTTAACTGGGGGGGGGTCGGCCACCTTCTACAATGAGCAGTTCTTC. This sequence joins TRBV7-3 and TRBJ2-1; TRBD2 matches 7 bases. The CDR3 extends over 19 amino acids. V trimming: 0 bases; J trimming: 3 bases; junction bases outside the gene matches: 14. Germline V CDR1 and CDR2: SGHTA, FQGTGA.

V is TRBV30 and J is TRBJ1-1; no definite D call. V lost 0 bases, J lost 6 bases, and 14 bases lay in between. This CDR3 contains 14 residues. Germline CDR1 and CDR2: GTSNPN and SVGIG (reference sequence). As DNA, the CDR3 is TGTGCCTGGAGTGTACGTAGTTTTAACGCTGAAGCTTTCTTT. Amino acids: CAWSVRSFNAEAFF.

The V gene is TRBV18, the J gene TRBJ2-1; 11 nucleotides match TRBD2. CDR1 and CDR2 from the germline V gene are KGHSH and LQKENI. The CDR3 covers 16 residues. Unmatched junction bases numbered 8, after V lost 1 base and J lost 9 bases. This chain's CDR3 is CASSPRGLAERGEQFF. The CDR3 DNA is TGTGCCAGCTCACCACGGGGACTAGCGGAGAGGGGTGAGCAGTTCTTC.

The gene calls are TRBV6-1 and TRBJ2-7; D may be TRBD2 (7 bases). The CDR3 contains 14 residues. The germline V and J ends were trimmed by 6 bases and 7 bases, with 19 bases remaining between them. The V gene's germline CDR1 is MNHNS and CDR2 SASEGT. CDR3 coding DNA: TGTGCCAGCAGGGAGGGGGGGAGAGCGACGGAGCAGTACTTC. It specifies CASREGGRATEQYF.

This clone showed up just a few times. This chain joins TRBV5-1 and TRBJ1-2, with a tentative D call TRBD1 (5 bases). Deletions cut 0 bases from V and 4 bases from J, with 13 bases between. The germline V gene has CDR1 SGHRS and CDR2 YFSETQ. The CDR3 consists of 15 residues. The CDR3 region is CASSLVVGQGYGYTF. CDR3 coding DNA: TGCGCCAGCAGCTTGGTGGTTGGGCAGGGCTATGGCTACACCTTC.

Points on this clone: The sample carries other DNA sequences with the same CDR3. The chain is built from TRBV27 and TRBJ2-3, with 8 positions matching TRBD1. V was pared by 6 bases and J by 0 bases, with 5 bases of the junction left unmatched. The CDR3 is 15 residues long. Germline loops: CDR1 MNHEY, CDR2 SMNVEV (reference sequence). The CDR3 here is CASSLDRVSTDTQYF. Written as DNA, the CDR3 is TGTGCCAGCAGCCTGGACAGGGTCAGCACAGATACGCAGTATTTT.

The V gene is TRBV5-4, the J gene TRBJ2-2, with D possibly TRBD1 on 5 matching bases. V dropped 4 bases and J dropped 4 bases, with 14 bases sitting between them. CDR3 length: 15 residues. CDR1 and CDR2 from the germline V gene are SGHNT and YYREEE (reference sequence). The chain's CDR3 is CASSPDLQGTGELFF. The CDR3 DNA reads as TGTGCCAGCAGCCCGGACCTCCAGGGCACCGGGGAGCTGTTTTTT.

V usage is TRBV6-5 and J usage is TRBJ1-1, with 12 bases matching TRBD1. The V and J ends lost 6 bases and 10 bases, in that order; junction bases with no gene match: 3. The germline V gene encodes CDR1 MNHEY and CDR2 SVGAGI. The CDR3 consists of 12 residues. The CDR3 protein is CASSPGQGAAFF. The CDR3 bases are TGTGCCAGCAGCCCGGGACAGGGGGCAGCTTTCTTT.

The gene calls are TRBV5-1 and TRBJ2-3, with a tentative D call TRBD2 (5 bases). Trimming cost V 3 bases and J 0 bases, with 14 bases left between them. Germline V lookup: CDR1 SGHRS, CDR2 YFSETQ. The CDR3 has 16 residues. CDR3 bases: TGCGCCAGCAGCTGGACTTATCGGGCTAGCACAGATACGCAGTATTTT. Protein sequence: CASSWTYRASTDTQYF.

Turning to this clone: The junction departs from germline at one end; a sequencing error may be responsible. V and J are TRBV10-3 and TRBJ2-5, with 10 nucleotides matching TRBD1. Germline V CDR1 and CDR2: ENHRY, SYGVKD. This CDR3 spans 14 amino acids. This CDR3 is CAISAPGTGEHSDF. As DNA, the CDR3 is TGTGCCATCAGCGCGCCCGGGACAGGGGAGCACTCGGACTTC.